The entry below describes one T cell receptor (beta chain). Its antigen is unknown. The sample belongs to a study of shared clonotypes between healthy human individuals. General observations from the study: A generally larger estimated richness was seen in naive subsets than in memory subsets. Researchers sampled blood only, noting tissue repertoires likely differ.

The method was immunoSEQ multiplex PCR; TCRdb's version includes in-frame clones alone and lacks a portion of them. The sample consists of roughly 890,000 clones, 85% to 95% of them appearing once. Germline CDR1 and CDR2: SEHNR and FQNEAQ (reference sequence). The V gene end was trimmed by 7 bases and the J gene end by 3 bases; junction bases not matched to a gene: 7. This CDR3 spans 14 amino acids. Naive CD8 cells comprised CD45RO-negative, CCR7-positively selected cells, excluding terminally differentiated effector memory CD45RA+ cells. This sequence originates from a man aged 30 to 39 in good health. The sample was naive CD8+ T cells sorted from blood. V gene TRBV7-9 combines with J gene TRBJ2-5, with 8 bases that match TRBD1. This chain's CDR3 is CASNGDRGEETQYF. CDR3 in DNA: TGTGCCAGCAACGGTGACAGGGGAGAAGAGACCCAGTACTTC.